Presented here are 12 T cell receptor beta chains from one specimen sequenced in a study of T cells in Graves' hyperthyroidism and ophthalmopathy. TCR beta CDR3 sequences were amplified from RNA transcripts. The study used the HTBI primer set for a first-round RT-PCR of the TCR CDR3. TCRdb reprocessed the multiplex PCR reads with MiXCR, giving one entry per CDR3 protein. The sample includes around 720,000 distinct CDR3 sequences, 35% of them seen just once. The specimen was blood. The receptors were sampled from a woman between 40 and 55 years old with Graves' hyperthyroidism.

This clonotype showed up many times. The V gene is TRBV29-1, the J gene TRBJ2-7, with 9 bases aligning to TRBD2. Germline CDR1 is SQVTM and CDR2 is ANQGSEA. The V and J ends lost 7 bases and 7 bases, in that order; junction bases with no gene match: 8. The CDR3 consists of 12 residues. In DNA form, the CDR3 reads TGCAGCGGGTCCTTAGCGGGAGAGGAGCAGTACTTC. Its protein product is CSGSLAGEEQYF.

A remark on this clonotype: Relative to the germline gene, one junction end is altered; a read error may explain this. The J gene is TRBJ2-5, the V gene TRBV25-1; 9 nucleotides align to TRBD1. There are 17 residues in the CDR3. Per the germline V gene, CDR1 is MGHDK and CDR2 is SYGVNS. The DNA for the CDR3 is TGTGCCAGCAGTGACGGACAGGGGACAGCGTACCAAGAGACTCAGTACTTC. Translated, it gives CASSDGQGTAYQETQYF.

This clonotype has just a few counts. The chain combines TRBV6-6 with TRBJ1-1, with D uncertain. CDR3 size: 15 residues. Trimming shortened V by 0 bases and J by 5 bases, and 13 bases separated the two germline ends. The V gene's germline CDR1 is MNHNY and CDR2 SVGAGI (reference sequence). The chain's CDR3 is CASSYSGIRGTEAFF. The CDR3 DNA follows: TGTGCCAGCAGTTACTCAGGGATTCGGGGTACTGAAGCTTTCTTT.

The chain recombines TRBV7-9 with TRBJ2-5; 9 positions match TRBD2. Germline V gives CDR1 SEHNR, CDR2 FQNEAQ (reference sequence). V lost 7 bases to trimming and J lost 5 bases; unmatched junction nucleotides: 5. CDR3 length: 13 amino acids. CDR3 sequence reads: CASNLAGRETQYF. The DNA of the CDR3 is TGTGCCAGCAACCTAGCGGGAAGGGAGACCCAGTACTTC.

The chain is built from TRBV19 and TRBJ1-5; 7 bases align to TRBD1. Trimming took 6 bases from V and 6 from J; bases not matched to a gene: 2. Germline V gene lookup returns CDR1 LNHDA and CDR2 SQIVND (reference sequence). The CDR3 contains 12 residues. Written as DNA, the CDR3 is TGTGCCAGTAGACAGGGGACTCAGCCCCAGCATTTT. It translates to CASRQGTQPQHF.

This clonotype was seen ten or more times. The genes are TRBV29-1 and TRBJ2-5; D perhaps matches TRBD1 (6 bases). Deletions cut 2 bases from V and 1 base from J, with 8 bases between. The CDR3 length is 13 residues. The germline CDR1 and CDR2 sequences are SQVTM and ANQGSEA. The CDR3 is CSVETQGQETQYF. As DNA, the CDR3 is TGCAGCGTTGAAACACAGGGCCAAGAGACCCAGTACTTC.

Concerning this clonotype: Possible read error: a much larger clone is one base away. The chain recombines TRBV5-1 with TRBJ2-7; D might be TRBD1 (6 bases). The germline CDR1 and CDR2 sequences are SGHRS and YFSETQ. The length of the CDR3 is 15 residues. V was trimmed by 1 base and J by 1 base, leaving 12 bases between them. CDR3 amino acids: CASSLSPGVSYEQYF. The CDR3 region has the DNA TGCGCCAGCAGCTTGTCCCCAGGGGTGTCCTACGAGCAGTACTTC.

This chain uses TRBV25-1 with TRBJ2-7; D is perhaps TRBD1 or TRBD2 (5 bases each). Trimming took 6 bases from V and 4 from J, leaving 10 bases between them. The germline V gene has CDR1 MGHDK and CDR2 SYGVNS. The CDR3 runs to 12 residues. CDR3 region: CASSGAPYEQYF. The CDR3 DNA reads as TGTGCCAGCAGCGGGGCCCCATACGAGCAGTACTTC.

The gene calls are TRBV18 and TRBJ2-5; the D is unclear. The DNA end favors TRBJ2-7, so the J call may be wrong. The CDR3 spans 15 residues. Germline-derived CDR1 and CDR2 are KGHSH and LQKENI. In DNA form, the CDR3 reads TGTGCCAGCTCACCACCGAGTCCAAGAGGCTACGAGCAGTACTTC. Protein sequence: CASSPPSPRGYEQYF.

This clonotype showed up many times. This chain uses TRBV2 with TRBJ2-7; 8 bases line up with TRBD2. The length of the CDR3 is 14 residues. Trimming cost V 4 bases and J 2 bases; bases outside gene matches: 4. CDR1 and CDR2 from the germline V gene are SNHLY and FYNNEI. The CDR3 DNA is TGTGCCAGCAGTGGTGGTAGCGGGACCTACGAGCAGTACTTC. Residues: CASSGGSGTYEQYF.

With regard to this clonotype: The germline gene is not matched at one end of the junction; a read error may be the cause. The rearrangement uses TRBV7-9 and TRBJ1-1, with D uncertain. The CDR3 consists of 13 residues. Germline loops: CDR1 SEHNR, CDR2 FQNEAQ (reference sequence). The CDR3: CAGSGLVGTEAFF. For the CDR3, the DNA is TGTGCCGGCAGCGGCCTCGTGGGCACTGAAGCTTTCTTT.

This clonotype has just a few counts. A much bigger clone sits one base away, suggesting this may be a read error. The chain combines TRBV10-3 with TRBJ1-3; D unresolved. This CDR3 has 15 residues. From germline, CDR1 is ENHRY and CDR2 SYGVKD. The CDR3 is CAVSESYGAGNTIYF. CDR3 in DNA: TGTGCCGTCAGTGAGTCGTACGGGGCTGGAAACACCATATATTTT.